Listed below are T cell receptor beta chains from one sample, sequenced in a study of T-cell memory formation after mild COVID-19. TCRdb re-called the 5' RACE reads with MiXCR, one entry per CDR3 protein. The sample includes around 250,000 distinct CDR3 sequences, 8% to 10% seen only once; the top ten take 20% to 25%. Source material: PBMCs or a T cell subset sorted from them (not recorded which). These receptors came from a man aged 18 to 35 who had mild COVID-19 (a few samples of this study predate the infection). Cell type and time point are not known. CDR3s include the opening cysteine and the closing phenylalanine or tryptophan. The D gene is left open where the match is weak. Size values are once, few and many counts, or a class for expanded clones, and some rows have none.

>TRBV7-9|TRBJ2-1|-|-
CASSNRAPALGEQFF
TGTGCCAGCAGCAACCGGGCCCCTGCGTTAGGTGAGCAGTTCTTC
>TRBV5-5|TRBJ1-5|few|TRBD1
CASGRGGGGNQPQHF
TGTGCCAGCGGGCGGGGAGGGGGCGGCAATCAGCCCCAGCATTTT
>TRBV5-1|TRBJ2-5|many|-
CASSFEETQYF
TGTGCCAGCAGCTTCGAAGAGACCCAGTACTTC
>TRBV12-3/TRBV12-4|TRBJ2-7|few|TRBD2
CASSPGLAGGNDEQYF
TGTGCCAGCAGCCCCGGACTAGCGGGGGGTAACGACGAGCAGTACTTC
>TRBV7-2|TRBJ2-5|few|TRBD2
CASSLESRGGTQYF
TGTGCCAGCAGCTTAGAGTCCCGGGGGGGGACCCAGTACTTC
>TRBV11-2|TRBJ2-3|few|-
CASSLDQGFPDTQYF
TGTGCCAGCAGCTTAGATCAGGGTTTCCCCGATACGCAGTATTTT
>TRBV5-1|TRBJ2-3|few|TRBD2
CASSFASAGGHTDTQYF
TGCGCCAGCAGCTTCGCTTCTGCGGGGGGACACACAGATACGCAGTATTTT
>TRBV7-9|TRBJ2-7|many|TRBD1
CASSSIYPTGESSF
TGTGCCAGCAGCTCAATTTACCCCACAGGGGAATCTAGCTTC
>TRBV20-1|TRBJ1-6|-|TRBD1
CSARGTGGDSPLHF
TGCAGTGCTAGGGGAACAGGGGGGGATTCACCCCTCCACTTT
>TRBV7-2|TRBJ1-2|-|-
CASSLGDQGRYTF
TGTGCCAGCAGCTTAGGCGACCAGGGCCGCTACACCTTC
>TRBV12-3/TRBV12-4|TRBJ1-5|few|-
CASSLAHASNQPQHF
TGTGCCAGCAGTTTAGCGCACGCTAGCAATCAGCCCCAGCATTTT
>TRBV7-2|TRBJ2-1|many|-
CASSLETASYNEQFF
TGTGCCAGCAGCTTAGAGACAGCCTCTTACAATGAGCAGTTCTTC
>TRBV7-6|TRBJ1-2|-|-
CASSPPGGGYGYTF
TGTGCCAGCAGCCCCCCCGGGGGTGGCTATGGCTACACCTTC
>TRBV4-3|TRBJ1-6|few|-
CASSRALMYNSPLHF
TGCGCCAGCAGCCGAGCTCTTATGTATAATTCACCCCTCCACTTT
>TRBV6-1|TRBJ1-6|many|TRBD1
CASDRDSSYNSPLHF
TGTGCCAGCGACAGGGATAGCTCCTATAATTCACCCCTCCACTTT
>TRBV20-1|TRBJ2-5|few|-
CSPRRGGTQYF
TGCAGTCCTAGGCGAGGGGGGACCCAGTACTTC
>TRBV4-1|TRBJ2-5|many|-
CASSQGYRQETQYF
TGCGCCAGCAGCCAAGGGTACAGGCAAGAGACCCAGTACTTC
>TRBV28|TRBJ2-1|-|-
CASGAFRAGPLNEQFF
TGTGCCAGCGGGGCCTTTAGGGCAGGGCCGTTAAATGAGCAGTTCTTC
>TRBV7-8|TRBJ1-3|few|-
CASSFRGVGNTIYF
TGTGCCAGCAGCTTCCGGGGCGTTGGAAACACCATATATTTT
>TRBV5-1|TRBJ2-2|-|-
CASSSKGETGELFF
TGCGCCAGCAGCTCAAAGGGGGAGACCGGGGAGCTGTTTTTT
>TRBV5-1|TRBJ1-3|few|-
CASRRTFSGNTIYF
TGCGCCAGCAGGAGGACTTTCTCTGGAAACACCATATATTTT
>TRBV24-1|TRBJ2-5|few|-
CATSEGQGETQYF
TGTGCCACCAGTGAAGGCCAAGGGGAGACCCAGTACTTC
>TRBV15|TRBJ2-5|-|-
CATSREGRRDGETQYF
TGTGCCACCAGCAGAGAGGGGCGGAGGGACGGAGAGACCCAGTACTTC
>TRBV29-1|TRBJ2-7|many|TRBD1
CSVARGTGDSEQYF
TGCAGCGTTGCCCGGGGGACAGGGGACTCCGAGCAGTACTTC
>TRBV4-3|TRBJ2-7|few|TRBD1
CASSHLTGAYEQYF
TGCGCCAGCAGCCACCTGACAGGGGCCTACGAGCAGTACTTC
>TRBV4-3|TRBJ1-1|few|-
CASSQDLVSLMNTEAFF
TGCGCCAGCAGCCAAGATCTGGTCAGCCTAATGAACACTGAAGCTTTCTTT
>TRBV7-9|TRBJ2-4|-|-
CASSSDRGLQGNIQYF
TGTGCCAGCAGCTCGGACCGGGGCCTCCAGGGGAACATTCAGTACTTC
>TRBV20-1|TRBJ2-3|few|TRBD2
CSDRGGLYDTQYF
TGCAGTGACCGGGGGGGCTTGTATGATACGCAGTATTTT
>TRBV20-1|TRBJ2-5|few|TRBD2
CSAEAGARGQETQYF
TGCAGTGCGGAAGCGGGGGCCCGAGGGCAAGAGACCCAGTACTTC
>TRBV2|TRBJ2-4|few|-
CASEAAKNIQYF
TGTGCCAGCGAAGCAGCCAAAAACATTCAGTACTTC
>TRBV5-1|TRBJ2-2|-|TRBD2
CASSLPGLAVNTGELFF
TGCGCCAGCAGCTTACCGGGACTAGCGGTGAACACCGGGGAGCTGTTTTTT
>TRBV5-1|TRBJ1-1|many|-
CASRWEGTEAFF
TGCGCCAGCCGGTGGGAGGGAACAGAAGCTTTCTTT
>TRBV5-1|TRBJ2-1|many|-
CASSLGGDPNEQFF
TGCGCCAGCAGCTTGGGGGGGGACCCAAATGAGCAGTTCTTC
>TRBV27|TRBJ2-5|-|-
CASSVTMTTYQETQYF
TGTGCCAGCAGTGTAACGATGACTACGTACCAAGAGACCCAGTACTTC
>TRBV29-1|TRBJ2-7|-|-
CSVSDNYYEQYF
TGCAGCGTTAGTGACAACTACTACGAGCAGTACTTC
>TRBV5-1|TRBJ2-7|many|TRBD1
CASGQGASYEQYF
TGCGCCAGCGGACAGGGTGCGTCCTACGAGCAGTACTTC
>TRBV10-3|TRBJ1-6|many|-
CAISEGGLNSPLHF
TGTGCCATCAGTGAAGGAGGCTTGAATTCACCCCTCCACTTT
>TRBV5-1|TRBJ2-2|-|-
CASSLSDTGELFF
TGCGCCAGCAGCTTGTCCGACACCGGGGAGCTGTTTTTT
>TRBV28|TRBJ1-5|few|-
CASSRYRGDQPQHF
TGTGCCAGCAGCCGCTACCGGGGCGATCAGCCCCAGCATTTT
>TRBV24-1|TRBJ2-3|few|-
CATSDPIIGAADTQYF
TGTGCCACCAGTGACCCGATCATCGGGGCAGCGGATACGCAGTATTTT
>TRBV29-1|TRBJ2-1|-|TRBD2
CSVETSGTYNEQFF
TGCAGCGTTGAAACTAGCGGGACCTACAATGAGCAGTTCTTC
>TRBV20-1|TRBJ2-5|many|-
CSAQGGNTETQYF
TGCAGTGCTCAGGGAGGAAATACCGAGACCCAGTACTTC
>TRBV29-1|TRBJ1-6|-|TRBD1
CSVRGQENSPLHF
TGCAGCGTTCGGGGACAGGAGAATTCACCCCTCCACTTT
>TRBV6-5|TRBJ1-6|few|TRBD1
CASSTNRGLGPLHF
TGTGCCAGCAGTACCAACAGGGGATTAGGACCCCTCCACTTT
>TRBV12-3/TRBV12-4|TRBJ2-7|few|TRBD1
CASSQIQGGEQYF
TGTGCCAGCAGCCAAATACAGGGGGGCGAGCAGTACTTC
>TRBV12-3/TRBV12-4|TRBJ2-3|-|-
CASSPQASSSTDTQYF
TGTGCCAGCAGCCCACAAGCGAGCTCTAGCACAGATACGCAGTATTTT
>TRBV9|TRBJ1-4|many|-
CASSERDGTNEKLFF
TGTGCCAGCAGCGAGCGGGACGGAACTAATGAAAAACTGTTTTTT
>TRBV29-1|TRBJ1-3|few|-
CSVEDPVNGITIYF
TGCAGCGTTGAAGATCCGGTTAATGGTATTACCATATATTTT
>TRBV7-2|TRBJ2-3|many|-
CASSSGTDTQYF
TGTGCCAGCAGCTCCGGCACAGATACGCAGTATTTT
>TRBV27|TRBJ2-7|-|-
CASSLFPGSYEQYF
TGTGCCAGCAGTTTATTCCCCGGGTCCTACGAGCAGTACTTC